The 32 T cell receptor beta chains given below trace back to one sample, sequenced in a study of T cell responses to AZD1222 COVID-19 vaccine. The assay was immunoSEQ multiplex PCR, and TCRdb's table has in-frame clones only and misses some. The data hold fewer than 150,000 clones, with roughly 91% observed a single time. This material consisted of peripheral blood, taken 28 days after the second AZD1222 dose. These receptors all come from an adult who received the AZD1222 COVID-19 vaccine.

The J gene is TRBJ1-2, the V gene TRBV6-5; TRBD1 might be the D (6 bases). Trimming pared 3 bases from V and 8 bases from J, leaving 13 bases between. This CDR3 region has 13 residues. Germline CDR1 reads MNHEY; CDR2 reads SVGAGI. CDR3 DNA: TGTGCCAGCAGTTATGGTAGGGACATGGGCTACACCTTC. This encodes CASSYGRDMGYTF.

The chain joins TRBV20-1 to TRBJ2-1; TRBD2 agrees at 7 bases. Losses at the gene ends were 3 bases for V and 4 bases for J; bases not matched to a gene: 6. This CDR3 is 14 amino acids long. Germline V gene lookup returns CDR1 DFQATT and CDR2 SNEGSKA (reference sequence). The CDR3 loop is CSASARELYNEQFF. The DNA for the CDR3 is TGCAGTGCTAGTGCGCGGGAGTTATACAATGAGCAGTTCTTC.

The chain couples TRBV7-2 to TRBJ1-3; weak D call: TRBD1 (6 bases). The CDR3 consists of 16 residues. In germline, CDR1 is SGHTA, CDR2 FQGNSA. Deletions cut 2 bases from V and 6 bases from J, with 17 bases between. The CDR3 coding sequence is TGTGCCAGCAGCTTACATGGGGGCAGGGTGGTAAACACCATATATTTT. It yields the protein CASSLHGGRVVNTIYF.

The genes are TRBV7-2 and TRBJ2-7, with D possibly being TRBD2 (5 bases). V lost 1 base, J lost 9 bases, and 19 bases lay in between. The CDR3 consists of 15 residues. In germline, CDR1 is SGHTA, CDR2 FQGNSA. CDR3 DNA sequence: TGTGCCAGCAGCTTAGATCACGGGATATTTCAAGGGCAGTACTTC. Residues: CASSLDHGIFQGQYF.

The CDR3 spells CASSPGGNSNQPQHF. DNA of the CDR3: TGTGCCAGCAGCCCAGGGGGGAATAGCAATCAGCCCCAGCATTTT. The genes are TRBV7-9 and TRBJ1-5, with 7 bases that match TRBD1. The CDR3 spans 15 residues. V trimming: 5 bases; J trimming: 0 bases; junction bases outside the gene matches: 4. Germline V lookup: CDR1 SEHNR, CDR2 FQNEAQ (reference sequence).

The DNA of the CDR3 is TGTGCCACCAGCCGCGGGACAGGGCCTAACTATGGCTACACCTTC. This gives the protein CATSRGTGPNYGYTF. J is TRBJ1-2 and V is TRBV15; 9 positions agree with TRBD1. The germline gives CDR1 LNHNV, CDR2 YYDKDF (reference sequence). With 5 bases clipped from V and 0 bases from J, the junction kept 4 bases outside the gene matches. This CDR3 spans 15 amino acids.

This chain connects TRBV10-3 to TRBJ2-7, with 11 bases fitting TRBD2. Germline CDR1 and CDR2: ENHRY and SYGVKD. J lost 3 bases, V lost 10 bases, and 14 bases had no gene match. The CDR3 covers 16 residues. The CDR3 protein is CATRGEPGLADYEQYF. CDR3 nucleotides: TGTGCCACCCGGGGGGAACCGGGACTAGCGGACTACGAGCAGTACTTC.

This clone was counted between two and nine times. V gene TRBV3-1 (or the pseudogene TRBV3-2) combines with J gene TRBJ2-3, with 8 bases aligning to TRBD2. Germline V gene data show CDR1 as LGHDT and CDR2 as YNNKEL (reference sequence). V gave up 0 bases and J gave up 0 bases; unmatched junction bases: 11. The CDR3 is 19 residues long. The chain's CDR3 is CASSQDLSGRDGSTDTQYF. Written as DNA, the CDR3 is TGTGCCAGCAGCCAAGATCTAAGCGGGAGAGATGGGAGCACAGATACGCAGTATTTT.

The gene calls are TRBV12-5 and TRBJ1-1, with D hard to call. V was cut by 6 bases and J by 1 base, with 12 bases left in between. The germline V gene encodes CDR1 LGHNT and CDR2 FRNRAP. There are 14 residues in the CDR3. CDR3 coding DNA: TGTGCTAGTGGCCCGCGGCAGGAGAACACTGAAGCTTTCTTT. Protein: CASGPRQENTEAFF.

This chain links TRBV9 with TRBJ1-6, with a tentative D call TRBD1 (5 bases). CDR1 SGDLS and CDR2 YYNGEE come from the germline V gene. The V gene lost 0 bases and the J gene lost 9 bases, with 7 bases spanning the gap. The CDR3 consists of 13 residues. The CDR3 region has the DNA TGTGCCAGCAGCGTAGATCAGGGTTCACCCCTCCACTTT. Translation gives CASSVDQGSPLHF.

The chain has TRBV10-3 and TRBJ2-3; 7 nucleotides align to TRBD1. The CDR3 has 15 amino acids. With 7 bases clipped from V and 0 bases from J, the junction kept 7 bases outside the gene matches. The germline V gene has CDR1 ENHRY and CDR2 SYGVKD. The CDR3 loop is CAIKGTDPSTDTQYF. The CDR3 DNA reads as TGTGCCATCAAGGGGACAGACCCTAGCACAGATACGCAGTATTTT.

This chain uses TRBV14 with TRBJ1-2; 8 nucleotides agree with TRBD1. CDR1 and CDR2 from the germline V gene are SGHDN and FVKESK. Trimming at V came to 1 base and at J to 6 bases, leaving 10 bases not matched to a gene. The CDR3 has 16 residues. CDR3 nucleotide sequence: TGTGCCAGCAGCCAAGGCGGCAGGGGGCGAGCTGATGGCTACACCTTC. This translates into CASSQGGRGRADGYTF.

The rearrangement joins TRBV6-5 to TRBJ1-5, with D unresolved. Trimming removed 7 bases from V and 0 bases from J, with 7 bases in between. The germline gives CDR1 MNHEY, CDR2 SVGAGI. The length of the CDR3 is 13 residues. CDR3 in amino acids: CASTEHSNQPQHF. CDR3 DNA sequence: TGTGCCAGCACGGAGCATAGCAATCAGCCCCAGCATTTT.

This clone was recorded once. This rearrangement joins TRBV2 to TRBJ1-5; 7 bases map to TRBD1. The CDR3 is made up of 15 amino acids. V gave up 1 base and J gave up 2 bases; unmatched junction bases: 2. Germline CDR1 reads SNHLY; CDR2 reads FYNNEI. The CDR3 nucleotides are TGTGCCAGCAGTGAAGAAGGGACAGGCAATCAGCCCCAGCATTTT. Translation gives CASSEEGTGNQPQHF.

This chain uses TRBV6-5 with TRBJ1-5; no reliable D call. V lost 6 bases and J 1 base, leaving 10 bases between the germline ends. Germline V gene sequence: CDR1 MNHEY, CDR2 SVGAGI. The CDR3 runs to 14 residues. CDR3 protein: CASRPDNSNQPQHF. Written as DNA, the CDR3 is TGTGCCAGCAGGCCCGACAACAGCAATCAGCCCCAGCATTTT.

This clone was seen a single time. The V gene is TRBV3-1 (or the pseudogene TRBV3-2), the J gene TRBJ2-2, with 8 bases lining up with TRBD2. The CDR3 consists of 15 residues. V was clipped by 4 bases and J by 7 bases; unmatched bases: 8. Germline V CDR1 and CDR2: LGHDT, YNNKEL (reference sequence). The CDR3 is CASSRSGRGGGELFF. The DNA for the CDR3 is TGTGCCAGCAGCCGAAGCGGGAGAGGTGGCGGGGAGCTGTTTTTT.

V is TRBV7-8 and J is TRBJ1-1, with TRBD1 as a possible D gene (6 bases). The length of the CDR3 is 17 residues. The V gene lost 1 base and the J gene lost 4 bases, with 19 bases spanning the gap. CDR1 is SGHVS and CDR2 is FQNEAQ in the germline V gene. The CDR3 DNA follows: TGTGCCAGCAGCTTAGGGAACAGGGTGGTTAGAGGCACTGAAGCTTTCTTT. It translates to CASSLGNRVVRGTEAFF.

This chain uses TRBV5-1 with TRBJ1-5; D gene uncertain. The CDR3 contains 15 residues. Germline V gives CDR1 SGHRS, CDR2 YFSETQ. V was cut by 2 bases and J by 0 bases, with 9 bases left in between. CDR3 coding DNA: TGCGCCAGCAGCTTTGAAGGGAATAGCAATCAGCCCCAGCATTTT. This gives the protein CASSFEGNSNQPQHF.

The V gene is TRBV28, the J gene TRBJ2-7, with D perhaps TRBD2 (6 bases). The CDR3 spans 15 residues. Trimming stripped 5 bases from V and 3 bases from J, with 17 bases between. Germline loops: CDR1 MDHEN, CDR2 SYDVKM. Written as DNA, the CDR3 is TGTGCCAGCAGTACGTTTGGCGGGGAAATCTACGAGCAGTACTTC. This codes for CASSTFGGEIYEQYF.

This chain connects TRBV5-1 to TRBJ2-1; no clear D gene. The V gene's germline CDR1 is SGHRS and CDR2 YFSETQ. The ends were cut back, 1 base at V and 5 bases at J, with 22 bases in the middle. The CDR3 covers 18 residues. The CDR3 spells CASSLSGRFLSPHNEQFF. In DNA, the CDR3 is TGCGCCAGCAGCTTGTCTGGCAGATTCCTTTCTCCGCACAATGAGCAGTTCTTC.

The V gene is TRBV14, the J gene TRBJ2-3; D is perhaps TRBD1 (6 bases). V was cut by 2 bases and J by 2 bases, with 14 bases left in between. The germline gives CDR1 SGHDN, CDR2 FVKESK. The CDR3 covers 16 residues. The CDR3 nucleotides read TGTGCCAGCAGCCAAAGACAGGATCAACACACAGATACGCAGTATTTT. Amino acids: CASSQRQDQHTDTQYF.

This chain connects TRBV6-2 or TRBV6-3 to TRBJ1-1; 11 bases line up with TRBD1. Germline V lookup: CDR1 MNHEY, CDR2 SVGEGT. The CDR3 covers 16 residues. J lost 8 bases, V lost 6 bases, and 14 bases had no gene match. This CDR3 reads CASRPGTGGTRKEAFF. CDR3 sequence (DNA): TGTGCCAGCAGACCTGGGACAGGGGGGACTCGGAAAGAAGCTTTCTTT.

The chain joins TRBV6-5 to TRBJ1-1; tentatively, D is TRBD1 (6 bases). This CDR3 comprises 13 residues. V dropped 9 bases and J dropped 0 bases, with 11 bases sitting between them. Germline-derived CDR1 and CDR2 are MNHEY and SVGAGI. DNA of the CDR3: TGTGCCAGTAGGGACAACTTGAACACTGAAGCTTTCTTT. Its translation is CASRDNLNTEAFF.

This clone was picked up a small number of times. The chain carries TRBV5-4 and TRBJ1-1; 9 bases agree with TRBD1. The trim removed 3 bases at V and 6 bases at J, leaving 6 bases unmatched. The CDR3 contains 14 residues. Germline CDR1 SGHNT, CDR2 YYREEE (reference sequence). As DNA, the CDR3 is TGTGCCAGCAGCTGGGACCGGGACAGGGCTGAAGCTTTCTTT. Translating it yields CASSWDRDRAEAFF.

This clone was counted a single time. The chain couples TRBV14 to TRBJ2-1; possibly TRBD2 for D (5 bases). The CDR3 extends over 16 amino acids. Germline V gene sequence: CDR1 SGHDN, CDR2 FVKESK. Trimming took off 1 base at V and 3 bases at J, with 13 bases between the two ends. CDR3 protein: CASSQARKRIYNEQFF. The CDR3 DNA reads TGTGCCAGCAGCCAAGCGAGAAAGCGGATCTACAATGAGCAGTTCTTC.

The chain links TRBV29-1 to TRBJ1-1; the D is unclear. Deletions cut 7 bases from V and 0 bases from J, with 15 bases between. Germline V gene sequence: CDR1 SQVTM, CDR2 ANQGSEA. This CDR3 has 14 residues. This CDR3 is CSAWVGGLNTEAFF. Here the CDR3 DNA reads TGCAGCGCTTGGGTTGGTGGCCTGAACACTGAAGCTTTCTTT. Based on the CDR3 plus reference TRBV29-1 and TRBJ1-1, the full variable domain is SAVISQKPSRDICQRGTSLTIQCQVDSQVTMMFWYRQQPGQSLTLIATANQGSEATYESGFVIDKFPISRPNLTFSTLTVSNMSPEDSSIYLCSAWVGGLNTEAFFGQGTRLTVV.

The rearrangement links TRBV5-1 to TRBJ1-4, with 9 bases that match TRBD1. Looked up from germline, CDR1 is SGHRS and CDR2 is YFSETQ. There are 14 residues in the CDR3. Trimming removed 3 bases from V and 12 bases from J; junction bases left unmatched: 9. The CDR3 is CASSSNTGGMELFF. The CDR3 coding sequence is TGCGCCAGCAGCTCGAACACAGGGGGCATGGAACTGTTTTTT.

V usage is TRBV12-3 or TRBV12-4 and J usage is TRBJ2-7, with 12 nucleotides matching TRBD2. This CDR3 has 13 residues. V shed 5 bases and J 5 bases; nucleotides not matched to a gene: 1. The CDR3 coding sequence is TGTGCCAGCAGTACTAGCGGGGGGCACGAGCAGTACTTC. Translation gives CASSTSGGHEQYF.

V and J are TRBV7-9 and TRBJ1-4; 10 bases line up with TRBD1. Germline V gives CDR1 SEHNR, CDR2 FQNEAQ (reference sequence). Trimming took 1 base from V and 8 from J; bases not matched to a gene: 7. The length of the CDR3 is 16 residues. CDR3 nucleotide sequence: TGTGCCAGCAGCTTAGACGTGGGGACAGGGGACGAAAAACTGTTTTTT. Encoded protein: CASSLDVGTGDEKLFF.

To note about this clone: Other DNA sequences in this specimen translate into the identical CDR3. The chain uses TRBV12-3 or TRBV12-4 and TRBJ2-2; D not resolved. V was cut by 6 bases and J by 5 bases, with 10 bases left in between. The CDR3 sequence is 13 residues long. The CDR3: CASSLLATGELFF. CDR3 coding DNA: TGTGCCAGCAGCCTACTGGCTACCGGGGAGCTGTTTTTT.

The CDR3 here is CASNPYNSPLHF. CDR3 sequence (DNA): TGTGCCAGCAACCCCTATAATTCACCCCTCCACTTT. The V call is TRBV2, the J call TRBJ1-6; D gene uncertain. The germline gives CDR1 SNHLY, CDR2 FYNNEI. Trimming cost V 7 bases and J 2 bases, with 3 bases left between them. This CDR3 has 12 amino acids.

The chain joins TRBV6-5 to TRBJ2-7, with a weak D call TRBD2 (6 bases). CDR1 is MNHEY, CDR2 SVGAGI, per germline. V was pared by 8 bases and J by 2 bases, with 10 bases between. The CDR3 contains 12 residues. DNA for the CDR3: TGTGCCAGCCACGGAGGGCCCTACGAGCAGTACTTC. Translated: CASHGGPYEQYF.